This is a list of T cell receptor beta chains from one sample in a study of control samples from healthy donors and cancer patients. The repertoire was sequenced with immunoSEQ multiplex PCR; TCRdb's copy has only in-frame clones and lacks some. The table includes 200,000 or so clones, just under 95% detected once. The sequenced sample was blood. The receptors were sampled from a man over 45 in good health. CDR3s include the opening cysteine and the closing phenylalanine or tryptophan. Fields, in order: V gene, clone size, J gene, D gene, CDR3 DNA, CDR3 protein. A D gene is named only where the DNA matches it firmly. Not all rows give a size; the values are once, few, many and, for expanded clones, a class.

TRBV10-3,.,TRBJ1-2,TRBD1,TGTGCCATCAGTGGCACAGGGGGCCTCCTGGGCTACACCTTC,CAISGTGGLLGYTF
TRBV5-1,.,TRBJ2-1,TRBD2,TGCGCCAGCAGCAGGGCAAATAGCGGGAGCTCCTACAATGAGCAGTTCTTC,CASSRANSGSSYNEQFF
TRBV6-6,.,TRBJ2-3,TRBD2,TGTGCCAGTAGCGGGGGACGAGCGTCTAGCACAGATACGCAGTATTTT,CASSGGRASSTDTQYF
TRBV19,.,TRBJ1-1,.,TGTGCCAGTAGTATTTGGGGGAACACTGAAGCTTTCTTT,CASSIWGNTEAFF
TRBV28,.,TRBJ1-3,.,TGTGCCAGCAGTTTCGGGACGGTCGGCTCTGGAAACACCATATATTTT,CASSFGTVGSGNTIYF
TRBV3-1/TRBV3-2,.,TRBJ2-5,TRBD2,TGTGCCAGCAGTTTACGGGGAGGGGAGACCCAGTACTTC,CASSLRGGETQYF
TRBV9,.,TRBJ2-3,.,TGTGCCAGCAGCGTAGTCGGGGTCGAAGATACGCAGTATTTT,CASSVVGVEDTQYF
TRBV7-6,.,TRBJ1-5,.,TGTGCCAGCAGCCCCCGCGGGGGAAACAATCAGCCCCAGCATTTT,CASSPRGGNNQPQHF
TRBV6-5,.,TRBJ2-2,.,TGTGCCAGCAGTTACCGGACAGTTGCCGGGGAGCTGTTTTTT,CASSYRTVAGELFF
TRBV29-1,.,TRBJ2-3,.,TGCAGCGTTGACTATGGGGCCAGCCTCCTTACGCAGTATTTT,CSVDYGASLLTQYF
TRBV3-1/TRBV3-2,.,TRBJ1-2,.,TGTGCCAGCAGCCAAGATCAAGGAAGGTTCTATGGCTACACCTTC,CASSQDQGRFYGYTF
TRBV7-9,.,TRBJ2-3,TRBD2,TGTGCCAGTAGTTTCTCTAGCGGGGTCGCAGATACGCAGTATTTT,CASSFSSGVADTQYF
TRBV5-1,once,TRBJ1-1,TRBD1,TGCGCCAGCAGCTCGAACCCCCAGGGGGCGAACACTGAAGCTTTCTTT,CASSSNPQGANTEAFF
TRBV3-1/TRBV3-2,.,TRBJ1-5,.,TGTGCCAGCAGCCAAGGGGGAGCAGGGCCCCAGCATTTT,CASSQGGAGPQHF
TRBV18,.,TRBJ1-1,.,TGTGCCAGCTCACCACGTCCAGAGACTGAAGCTTTCTTT,CASSPRPETEAFF
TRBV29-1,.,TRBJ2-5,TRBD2,TGCAGCGTGCTTGCGGGACTAGCGGGGGAGCAAAAATACTTC,CSVLAGLAGEQKYF
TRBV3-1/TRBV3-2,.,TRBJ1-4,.,TGTGCCAGCAGCCGAAAGACAGCAACTAATGAAAAACTGTTTTTT,CASSRKTATNEKLFF
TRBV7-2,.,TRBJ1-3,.,TGTGCCAGCAGCTTAGCCCGGACGGCTGGAAACACCATATATTTT,CASSLARTAGNTIYF
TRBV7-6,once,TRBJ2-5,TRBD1,TGTGCCAGCAGCTTCTTCATCCAGGGGGCTGAGACCCAGTACTTC,CASSFFIQGAETQYF
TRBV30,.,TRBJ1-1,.,TGTGCCTGGAGTGACACTGAAGCTTTCTTT,CAWSDTEAFF
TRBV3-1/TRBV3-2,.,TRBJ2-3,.,TGTGCCAGCAGCCAAGATTTAACCAGCACAGATACGCAGTATTTT,CASSQDLTSTDTQYF
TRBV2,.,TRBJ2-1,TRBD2,TGTGCCAGCAGTCCAGGGGCGGGGGGGCCAAGTGAGCAGTTCTTC,CASSPGAGGPSEQFF
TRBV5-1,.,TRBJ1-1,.,TGCGCCAGCAGCTTGGTCGGTAGGGGGGTATCGGAAGGTGAAGCTTTCTTT,CASSLVGRGVSEGEAFF
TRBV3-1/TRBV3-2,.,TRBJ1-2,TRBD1,TGTGCCAGCAGCCTTTATCAGGGGGCCGGCGGCTACACCTTC,CASSLYQGAGGYTF
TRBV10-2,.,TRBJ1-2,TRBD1,TGCGCCAGCAGTGAGTCGGTGACAGGGGCATACTATGGCTACACCTTC,CASSESVTGAYYGYTF
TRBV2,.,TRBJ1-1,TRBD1,TGTGCCAGCAGTGCAGGAAAGGGAAGGGGGCGAGCTTTCTTT,CASSAGKGRGRAFF
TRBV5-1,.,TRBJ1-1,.,TGCGCCAGCAGCTTGGCCTTAGGCGACACTGAAGCTTTCTTT,CASSLALGDTEAFF
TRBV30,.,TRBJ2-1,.,TGTGCCTGGAGGGACTTCCGCTCCTACAATGAGCAGTTCTTC,CAWRDFRSYNEQFF
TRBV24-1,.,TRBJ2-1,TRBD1,TGTGCCACCAGTGATTTTAAGGGGGCAGACGAGCAGTTCTTC,CATSDFKGADEQFF
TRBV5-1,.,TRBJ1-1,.,TGCGCCAGCAGCTTGGACGGGGGCACTGAAGCTTTCTTT,CASSLDGGTEAFF
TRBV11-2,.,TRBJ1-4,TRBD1,TGTGCCAGCAGCTTATATAGGGGGCCGAATGAAAAACTGTTTTTT,CASSLYRGPNEKLFF
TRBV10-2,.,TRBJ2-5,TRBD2,TGCGCCAGCAGTTGGGATAGCGGGGTCGAGACCCAGTACTTC,CASSWDSGVETQYF
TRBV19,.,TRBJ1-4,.,TGTGCCAGTAGTATCGACGATGAAGAAAAACTGTTTTTT,CASSIDDEEKLFF
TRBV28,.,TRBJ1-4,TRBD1,TGTGCCAGCAGGGACAGGGCGGGAGAAAAACTGTTTTTT,CASRDRAGEKLFF
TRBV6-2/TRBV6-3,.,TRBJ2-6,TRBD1,TGTGCCAGCAGTTTTTTCAGGGGGCCCACTGGGGCCAACGTCCTGACTTTC,CASSFFRGPTGANVLTF
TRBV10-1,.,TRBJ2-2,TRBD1,TGCGCCAGCAGTGAGGGGGACAGCATAAACACCGGGGAGCTGTTTTTT,CASSEGDSINTGELFF
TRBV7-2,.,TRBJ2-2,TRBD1,TGTGCCAGCAGCTTACAGGGGGACACCGGGGAGCTGTTTTTT,CASSLQGDTGELFF
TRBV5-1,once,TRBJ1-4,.,TGCGCCAGCAGCTTGGCAGTTGAAAATGAAAAACTGTTTTTT,CASSLAVENEKLFF
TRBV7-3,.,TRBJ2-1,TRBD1,TGTGCCAGCAGCTCACAGGGGCCCCTCGAGCAGTTCTTC,CASSSQGPLEQFF
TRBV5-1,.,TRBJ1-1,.,TGCGCCAGCAGCATTCAGGGGAGCATGAACACTGAAGCTTTCTTT,CASSIQGSMNTEAFF
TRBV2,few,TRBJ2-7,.,TGTGCCAGTAGGAAGGGCAGGGTAGACTACGAGCAGTACTTC,CASRKGRVDYEQYF
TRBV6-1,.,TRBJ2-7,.,TGTGCCAGCAGTGAAGCGGAGGGTTCGTGGGACTTC,CASSEAEGSWDF
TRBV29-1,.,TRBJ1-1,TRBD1,TGCAGCGTTGATACAGGGGTTGCGGCTGAAGCTTTCTTT,CSVDTGVAAEAFF
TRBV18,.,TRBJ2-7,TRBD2,TGTGCCAGCTCAAGGGGACTAGCGAGTAACGAGCAGTACTTC,CASSRGLASNEQYF
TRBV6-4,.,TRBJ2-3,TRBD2,TGTGCCAGCAGCCCACTAGCGGGGGCAGATACGCAGTATTTT,CASSPLAGADTQYF
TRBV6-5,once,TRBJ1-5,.,TGTGCCAGCAGACACCGGGACAGCAATCAGCCCCAGCATTTT,CASRHRDSNQPQHF